This T cell receptor beta chain was sequenced during a study of blood T cell repertoires in COVID-19. At the level of the study: From T cells, B-cell-depleted T cells, or PBMCs came the material, which was cDNA or gDNA.

The authors' processing: Reference gene primer amplification gave estimated nucleated cell counts. The table came from immunoSEQ multiplex PCR; TCRdb's copy has only in-frame clones and leaves some out. That table is the source of V, J and clone size, and D and trimming were worked out from the DNA. The table lists some 200,000 clones, approximately 80% of them singletons. The ends were cut back, 7 bases at V and 0 bases at J, with 14 bases in the middle. Germline-derived CDR1 and CDR2 are SGHNT and YYREEE (reference sequence). The CDR3 runs 14 residues. This clonotype was sampled from a woman older than 75 with COVID-19, enrolled during active disease. This chain links TRBV5-4 with TRBJ2-7; D possibly corresponds to TRBD2 (6 bases). Sequenced: peripheral blood. The CDR3 DNA is TGTGCCAGCGCCAAATCGGGAGACTCCTACGAGCAGTACTTC. It encodes CASAKSGDSYEQYF.